This T cell receptor beta chain was retrieved from a study of blood T cell repertoires in COVID-19. Study-wide background: Sample material is recorded as cDNA or gDNA derived from T cells, B-cell-depleted T cells, or PBMCs.

Authors' processing steps: By means of reference gene primer amplification, nucleated cell counts were estimated. Method: immunoSEQ multiplex PCR; TCRdb's copy keeps in-frame clones and lacks some. V and J calls and clone size are those listed in that table; D and trimming were worked out from the DNA. The sample contains 150,000 to 200,000 clones, around 84% of which appear only once. This clone was observed many times. The germline V gene encodes CDR1 SNHLY and CDR2 FYNNEI. This CDR3 is 15 amino acids long. The V gene end was trimmed by 4 bases and the J gene end by 5 bases; junction bases not matched to a gene: 10.

J is TRBJ1-1 and V is TRBV2; 7 bases fit TRBD1. This TCR was recovered from a woman aged 70-85 years with COVID-19, enrolled during active disease. The specimen was peripheral blood. The CDR3 nucleotides read TGTGCCAGCAGTGCTTTAGGGGGCGTGGGTACTGAAGCTTTCTTT. It encodes CASSALGGVGTEAFF. Full variable domain (remainder filled in from reference TRBV2 and TRBJ1-1): EPEVTQTPSHQVTQMGQEVILRCVPISNHLYFYWYRQILGQKVEFLVSFYNNEISEKSEIFDDQFSVERPDGSNFTLKIRSTKLEDSAMYFCASSALGGVGTEAFFGQGTRLTVV.